Only one count was recorded for the clone carrying this TCR beta chain. Its antigen remains unknown. The sample originates from a study of T cell responses to AZD1222 COVID-19 vaccine. Study-wide findings and caveats: Unmutated variant regions are reportedly targeted by nearly half of spike-specific TCRs.

There are 16 residues in the CDR3. V was pared by 2 bases and J by 6 bases, with 20 bases between. Germline V lookup: CDR1 SGDLS, CDR2 YYNGEE. TCRdb keeps only in-frame clones here, not all; method: immunoSEQ multiplex PCR. This table holds some 64,000 clones, over 80% found once. The receptor was isolated from an adult who received the MenACWY meningococcal vaccine as a control. The source was peripheral blood, collected 28 days after the second dose of the MenACWY control vaccine. V gene TRBV9 combines with J gene TRBJ1-1; D perhaps matches TRBD1 (6 bases). CDR3: CASSVFSGAGAAEAFF. CDR3 nucleotide sequence: TGTGCCAGCAGCGTTTTTTCGGGGGCAGGGGCGGCTGAAGCTTTCTTT.